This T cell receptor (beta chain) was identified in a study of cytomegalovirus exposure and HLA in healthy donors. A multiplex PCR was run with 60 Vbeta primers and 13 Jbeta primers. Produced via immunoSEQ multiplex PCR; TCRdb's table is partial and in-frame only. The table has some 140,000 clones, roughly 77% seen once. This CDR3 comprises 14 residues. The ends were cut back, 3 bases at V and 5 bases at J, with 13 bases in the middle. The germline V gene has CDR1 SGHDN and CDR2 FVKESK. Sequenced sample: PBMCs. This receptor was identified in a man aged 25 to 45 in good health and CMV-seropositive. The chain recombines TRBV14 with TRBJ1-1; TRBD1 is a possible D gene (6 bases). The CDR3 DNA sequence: TGTGCCAGCAGCCAGTTCAGGGGCCGGACTGAAGCTTTCTTT. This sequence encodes CASSQFRGRTEAFF.